The 14 T cell receptor beta chains below all came from one sample that was sequenced in a study of OX40 agonist ivuxolimab in advanced cancers. TCRdb keeps only in-frame clones here, not all; method: immunoSEQ multiplex PCR. The sample lists about 130,000 clones, under 95% occurring once. This material consisted of CD4+ or CD8+ T cells sorted from blood, taken in a trial of the OX40 agonist ivuxolimab. The receptors stem from an adult with an advanced solid tumor such as melanoma, head and neck, liver or kidney cancer.

The chain uses TRBV6-5 and TRBJ2-1, with a weak D call TRBD1 (6 bases). Germline values: CDR1 MNHEY, CDR2 SVGAGI. CDR3 length equals 13 residues. With 5 bases removed from V and 9 bases from J, the gap between germline ends came to 14 bases. The CDR3 loop reads CASSVLGGGEQFF. DNA of the CDR3: TGTGCCAGCAGTGTACTAGGGGGTGGTGAGCAGTTCTTC.

The V gene is TRBV5-1, the J gene TRBJ1-3, with unresolved D. Germline CDR1 SGHRS, CDR2 YFSETQ. V lost 1 base to trimming and J lost 0 bases, with 8 bases between them. The CDR3 spans 15 residues. The CDR3 region is CASSLLVASGNTIYF. The CDR3, as DNA: TGCGCCAGCAGCTTGTTAGTCGCCTCTGGAAACACCATATATTTT.

The gene calls are TRBV27 and TRBJ2-7; possibly TRBD1 or TRBD2 for D (6 bases each). Germline-derived CDR1 and CDR2 are MNHEY and SMNVEV (reference sequence). V gave up 6 bases and J gave up 3 bases, with 18 bases separating them. CDR3 length: 15 amino acids. DNA of the CDR3: TGTGCCAGCAGGACCGACAGGAGGGGCCTCTACGAGCAGTACTTC. Its protein is CASRTDRRGLYEQYF.

The gene calls are TRBV6-5 and TRBJ1-5; 7 bases agree with TRBD1. Germline assignment: CDR1 MNHEY and CDR2 SVGAGI. The J segment lost 7 bases and the V segment lost 6 bases, leaving 3 bases of the junction unmatched. There are 12 residues in the CDR3. CDR3 nucleotide sequence: TGTGCCAGCAGAGAGACAGGGCAGCCCCAGCATTTT. Protein: CASRETGQPQHF.

This clone was seen once. The chain is built from TRBV5-1 and TRBJ1-4; a weak D match, TRBD1 (6 bases). This CDR3 is 13 amino acids long. The V end lost 4 bases, the J end lost 8 bases, and 12 bases lay between the germline ends. CDR1 is SGHRS and CDR2 is YFSETQ in the germline V gene. The CDR3 region has the DNA TGCGCCAGCAGCGAGGGGGGAGGAGAAAAACTGTTTTTT. This gives the protein CASSEGGGEKLFF.

The chain is built from TRBV7-2 and TRBJ2-2, with D possibly being TRBD1 (6 bases). Trimming stripped 1 base from V and 2 bases from J, with 11 bases between. CDR3 length: 16 amino acids. Per the germline V gene, CDR1 is SGHTA and CDR2 is FQGNSA. CDR3 bases: TGTGCCAGCAGCTTAGTTCCAGGGGCAAACACCGGGGAGCTGTTTTTT. This translates into CASSLVPGANTGELFF.

The chain uses TRBV19 and TRBJ1-6; D is uncertain. This CDR3 region has 15 residues. Per the germline V gene, CDR1 is LNHDA and CDR2 is SQIVND (reference sequence). With 5 bases removed from V and 0 bases from J, the gap between germline ends came to 8 bases. CDR3 nucleotides: TGTGCCAGTAGTGGTCGTAGCTCCTATAATTCACCCCTCCACTTT. Translation: CASSGRSSYNSPLHF. Full variable domain (outside the CDR3, taken from reference TRBV19 and TRBJ1-6): DGGITQSPKYLFRKEGQNVTLSCEQNLNHDAMYWYRQDPGQGLRLIYYSQIVNDFQKGDIAEGYSVSREKKESFPLTVTSAQKNPTAFYLCASSGRSSYNSPLHFGNGTRLTVT.

The chain carries TRBV29-1 and TRBJ1-2; TRBD1 is a possible D gene (5 bases). The germline V and J ends were trimmed by 7 bases and 1 base, with 13 bases remaining between them. CDR3 length equals 13 residues. The germline CDR1 and CDR2 sequences are SQVTM and ANQGSEA. The CDR3 loop reads CSARRGVNYGYTF. In nucleotides, the CDR3 is TGCAGCGCCCGACGAGGGGTTAACTATGGCTACACCTTC.

This sequence joins TRBV28 and TRBJ1-2; the D gene is possibly TRBD1 (6 bases). Germline V gives CDR1 MDHEN, CDR2 SYDVKM. The CDR3 spans 14 residues. Trimming removed 1 base from V and 4 bases from J, with 10 bases in between. CDR3 residues: CASSLSGQGYGYTF. CDR3 coding DNA: TGTGCCAGCAGTTTATCGGGACAAGGCTATGGCTACACCTTC.

In its sample, this clone was seen once. The chain employs TRBV15 and TRBJ2-7; D unresolved. Trimming stripped 4 bases from V and 3 bases from J, with 7 bases between. Germline-derived CDR1 and CDR2 are LNHNV and YYDKDF (reference sequence). The CDR3 contains 12 residues. Written as DNA, the CDR3 is TGTGCCACCAGCACTGACCGCTACGAGCAGTACTTC. This sequence encodes CATSTDRYEQYF.

The rearrangement uses TRBV10-3 and TRBJ2-1; 9 nucleotides line up with TRBD2. The J segment lost 2 bases and the V segment lost 10 bases, leaving 0 bases of the junction unmatched. CDR3 length equals 12 residues. Germline loops: CDR1 ENHRY, CDR2 SYGVKD. CDR3 DNA sequence: TGTGCCAGCGGGAGGGCCTACAATGAGCAGTTCTTC. Translation gives CASGRAYNEQFF.

The V gene is TRBV5-1, the J gene TRBJ2-7; 8 bases are shared with TRBD2. CDR1 is SGHRS and CDR2 is YFSETQ in the germline V gene. V trimming: 4 bases; J trimming: 3 bases; junction bases outside the gene matches: 18. The CDR3 has 18 residues. CDR3 coding DNA: TGCGCCAGCAGCCTCCAACCCTCGTCGCGGGGGGCGGACTACGAGCAGTACTTC. Its protein is CASSLQPSSRGADYEQYF.

The chain is built from TRBV18 and TRBJ1-1; tentative D call: TRBD1 (5 bases). Trimming stripped 0 bases from V and 1 base from J, with 12 bases between. Germline V gene data show CDR1 as KGHSH and CDR2 as LQKENI. The CDR3 runs 16 residues. This CDR3 is CASSPPEAGRNTEAFF. As DNA, the CDR3 is TGTGCCAGCTCACCACCGGAGGCAGGGCGGAACACTGAAGCTTTCTTT. Complete variable domain (other parts from reference TRBV18 and TRBJ1-1): NAGVMQNPRHLVRRRGQEARLRCSPMKGHSHVYWYRQLPEEGLKFMVYLQKENIIDESGMPKERFSAEFPKEGPSILRIQQVVRGDSAAYFCASSPPEAGRNTEAFFGQGTRLTVV.

This clone has only a few counts. The rearrangement links TRBV6-1 to TRBJ2-7; no clear D. V lost 5 bases, J lost 3 bases, and 8 bases lay in between. The germline gives CDR1 MNHNS, CDR2 SASEGT. This CDR3 comprises 12 residues. The chain's CDR3 is CASSSPGYEQYF. The CDR3 region has the DNA TGTGCCAGCAGTTCCCCGGGCTACGAGCAGTACTTC.